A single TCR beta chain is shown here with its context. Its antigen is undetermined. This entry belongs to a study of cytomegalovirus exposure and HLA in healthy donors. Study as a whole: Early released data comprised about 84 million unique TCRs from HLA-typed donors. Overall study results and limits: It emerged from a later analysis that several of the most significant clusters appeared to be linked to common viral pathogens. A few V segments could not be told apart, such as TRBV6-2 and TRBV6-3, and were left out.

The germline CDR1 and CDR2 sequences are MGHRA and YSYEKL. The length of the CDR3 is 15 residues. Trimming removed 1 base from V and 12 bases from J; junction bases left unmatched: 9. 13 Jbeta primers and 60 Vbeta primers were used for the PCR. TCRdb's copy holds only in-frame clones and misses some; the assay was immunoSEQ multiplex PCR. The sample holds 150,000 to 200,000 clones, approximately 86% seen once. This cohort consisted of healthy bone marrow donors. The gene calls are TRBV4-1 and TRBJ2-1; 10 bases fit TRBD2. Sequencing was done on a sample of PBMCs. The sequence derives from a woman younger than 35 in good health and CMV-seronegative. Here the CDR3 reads CASSQGLAGAPGQFF. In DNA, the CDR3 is TGCGCCAGCAGCCAAGGGCTAGCGGGAGCGCCTGGGCAGTTCTTC.